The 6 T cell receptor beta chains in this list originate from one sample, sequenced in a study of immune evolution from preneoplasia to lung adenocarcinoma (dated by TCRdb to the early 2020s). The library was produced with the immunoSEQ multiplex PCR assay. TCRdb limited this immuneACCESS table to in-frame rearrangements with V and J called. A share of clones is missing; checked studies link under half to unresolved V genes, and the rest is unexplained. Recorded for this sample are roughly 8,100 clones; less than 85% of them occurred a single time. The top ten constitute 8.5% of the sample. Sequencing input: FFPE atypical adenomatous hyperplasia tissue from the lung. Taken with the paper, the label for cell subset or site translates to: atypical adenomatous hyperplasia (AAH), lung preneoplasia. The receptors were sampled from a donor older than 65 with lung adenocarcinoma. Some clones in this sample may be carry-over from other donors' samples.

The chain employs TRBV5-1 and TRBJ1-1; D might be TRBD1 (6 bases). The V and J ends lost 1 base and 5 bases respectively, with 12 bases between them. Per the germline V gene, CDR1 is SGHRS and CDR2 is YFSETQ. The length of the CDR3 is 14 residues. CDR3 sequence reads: CASSLMGAGTEAFF. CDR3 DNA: TGCGCCAGCAGCTTGATGGGGGCCGGGACTGAAGCTTTCTTT. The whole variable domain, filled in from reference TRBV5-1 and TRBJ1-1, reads KAGVTQTPRYLIKTRGQQVTLSCSPISGHRSVSWYQQTPGQGLQFLFEYFSETQRNKGNFPGRFSGRQFSNSRSEMNVSTLELGDSALYLCASSLMGAGTEAFFGQGTRLTVV.

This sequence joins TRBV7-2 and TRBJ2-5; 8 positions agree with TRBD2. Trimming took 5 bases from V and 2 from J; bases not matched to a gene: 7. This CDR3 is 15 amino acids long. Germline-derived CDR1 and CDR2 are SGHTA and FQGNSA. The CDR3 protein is CASSARTSRQETQYF. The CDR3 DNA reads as TGTGCCAGCAGCGCCCGGACTAGCAGACAAGAGACCCAGTACTTC. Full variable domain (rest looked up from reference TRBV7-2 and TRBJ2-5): GAGVSQSPSNKVTEKGKDVELRCDPISGHTALYWYRQSLGQGLEFLIYFQGNSAPDKSGLPSDRFSAERTGGSVSTLTIQRTQQEDSAVYLCASSARTSRQETQYFGPGTRLLVL.

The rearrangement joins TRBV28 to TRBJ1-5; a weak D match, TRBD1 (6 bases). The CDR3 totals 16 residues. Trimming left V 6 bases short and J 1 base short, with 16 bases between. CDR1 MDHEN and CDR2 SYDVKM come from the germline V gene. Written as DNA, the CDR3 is TGTGCCAGCAGCCCCTTTGGCGGGACAAGCAATCAGCCCCAGCATTTT. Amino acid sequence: CASSPFGGTSNQPQHF.

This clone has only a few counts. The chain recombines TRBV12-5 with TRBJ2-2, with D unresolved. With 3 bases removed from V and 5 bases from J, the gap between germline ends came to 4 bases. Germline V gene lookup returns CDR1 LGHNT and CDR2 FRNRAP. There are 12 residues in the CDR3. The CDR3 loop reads CASGFETGELFF. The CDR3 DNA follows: TGTGCTAGTGGTTTTGAAACCGGGGAGCTGTTTTTT.

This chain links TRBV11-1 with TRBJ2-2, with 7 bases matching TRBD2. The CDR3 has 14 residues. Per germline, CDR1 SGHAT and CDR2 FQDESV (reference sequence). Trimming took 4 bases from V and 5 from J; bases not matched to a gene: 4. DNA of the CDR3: TGTGCCAGCAGCTGGACTAGTGGGACCGGGGAGCTGTTTTTT. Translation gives CASSWTSGTGELFF. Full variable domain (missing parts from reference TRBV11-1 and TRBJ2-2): EAEVAQSPRYKITEKSQAVAFWCDPISGHATLYWYRQILGQGPELLVQFQDESVVDDSQLPKDRFSAERLKGVDSTLKIQPAELGDSAMYLCASSWTSGTGELFFGEGSRLTVL.

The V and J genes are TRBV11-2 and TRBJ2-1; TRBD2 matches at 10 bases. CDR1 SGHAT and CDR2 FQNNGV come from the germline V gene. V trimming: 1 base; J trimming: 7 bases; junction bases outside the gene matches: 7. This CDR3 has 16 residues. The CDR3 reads CASSLGSGRARNEQFF. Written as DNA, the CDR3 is TGTGCCAGCAGCTTAGGCAGCGGGAGGGCCAGAAATGAGCAGTTCTTC.